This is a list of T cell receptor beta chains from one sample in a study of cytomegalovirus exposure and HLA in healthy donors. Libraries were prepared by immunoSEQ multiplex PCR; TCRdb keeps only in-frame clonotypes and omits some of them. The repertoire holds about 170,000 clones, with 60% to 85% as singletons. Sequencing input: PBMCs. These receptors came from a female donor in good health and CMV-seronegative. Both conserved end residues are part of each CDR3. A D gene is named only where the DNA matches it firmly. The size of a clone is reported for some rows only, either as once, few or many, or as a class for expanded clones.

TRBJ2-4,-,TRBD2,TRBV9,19,TGTGCCAGCAGCGTAGGCGGCGGGGGGGCCGTATTAGCCAAAAACATTCAGTACTTC,CASSVGGGGAVLAKNIQYF
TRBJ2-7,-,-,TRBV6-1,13,TGTGCCAGCAGCGCACAGGGATCCTACGAGCAGTACTTC,CASSAQGSYEQYF
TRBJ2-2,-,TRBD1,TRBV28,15,TGTGCCAGCAGGAATTTTGACAGGGCCACCGGGGAGCTGTTTTTT,CASRNFDRATGELFF
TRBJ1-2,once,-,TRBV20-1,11,TGCAGTGCTAGAAGAGGGATTGGCTACACCTTC,CSARRGIGYTF
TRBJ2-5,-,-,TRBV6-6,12,TGTGCCAGCAGTTACTCTAAAGAGACCCAGTACTTC,CASSYSKETQYF
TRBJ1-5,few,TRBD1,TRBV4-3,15,TGCGCCAGCAGCCACGACAGACAGGGGACTCAGCCCCAGCATTTT,CASSHDRQGTQPQHF
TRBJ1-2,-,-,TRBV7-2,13,TGTGCCAGCAGCTTAGGTGGAGGGGACGGCTACACCTTC,CASSLGGGDGYTF
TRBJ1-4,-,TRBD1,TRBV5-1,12,TGCGCCAGCAGCTTTGAGAGGGGGCAACTGTTTTTT,CASSFERGQLFF
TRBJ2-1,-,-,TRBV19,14,TGTGCCAGTAGTATAGGGCCCCGCTACAATGAGCAGTTCTTC,CASSIGPRYNEQFF
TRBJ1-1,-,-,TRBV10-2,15,TGCGCCAGCAGTGACCCCGGCAGGCCTAACACTGAAGCTTTCTTT,CASSDPGRPNTEAFF
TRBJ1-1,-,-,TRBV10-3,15,TGTGCCATCAGTGAGGGGGGGTCGGCGGACACTGAAGCTTTCTTT,CAISEGGSADTEAFF
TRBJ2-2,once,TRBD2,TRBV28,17,TGTGCCAGCACCGCACTAGCGGGAGGGCCCGACACCGGGGAGCTGTTTTTT,CASTALAGGPDTGELFF
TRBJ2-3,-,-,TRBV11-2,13,TGTGCTAGCAGGGGCCCTAGCACAGATACGCAGTATTTT,CASRGPSTDTQYF
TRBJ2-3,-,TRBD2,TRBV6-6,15,TGTGCCAGCACTCAGCTAGCGGGGAGCACAGATACGCAGTATTTT,CASTQLAGSTDTQYF
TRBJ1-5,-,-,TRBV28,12,TGTGCCAGCGTGTTCAGAAATCAGCCCCAGCATTTT,CASVFRNQPQHF
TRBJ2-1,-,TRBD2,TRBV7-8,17,TGTGCCAGCAGCCCGAGGACTAGCGGGACACCGTACAATGAGCAGTTCTTC,CASSPRTSGTPYNEQFF
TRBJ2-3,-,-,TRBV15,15,TGTGCCACCAGCAGAAGGACAGATAGCACAGATACGCAGTATTTT,CATSRRTDSTDTQYF
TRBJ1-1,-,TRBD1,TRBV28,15,TGTGCCAGCAGACCCACACAGGGGCTCGTCACTGAAGCTTTCTTT,CASRPTQGLVTEAFF
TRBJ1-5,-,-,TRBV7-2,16,TGTGCCAGCAGCCCTGCGTCGGGCCCAGGGATGCAGCCCCAGCATTTT,CASSPASGPGMQPQHF
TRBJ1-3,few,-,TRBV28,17,TGTGCCAGCAGTTCAATGGGCCGGGACAACCTCCGAAACACCATATATTTT,CASSSMGRDNLRNTIYF
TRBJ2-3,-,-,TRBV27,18,TGTGCCAGCAGTTTATCGGCCCCACAGGTCCACGGCACAGATACGCAGTATTTT,CASSLSAPQVHGTDTQYF
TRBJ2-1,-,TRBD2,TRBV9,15,TGTGCCAGCAGCGAGGGACTAGCCGGCTACAATGAGCAGTTCTTC,CASSEGLAGYNEQFF
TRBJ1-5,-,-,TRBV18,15,TGTGCCAGCTCACCAGATGAGGCAGTCAATCAGCCCCAGCATTTT,CASSPDEAVNQPQHF
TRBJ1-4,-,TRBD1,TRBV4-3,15,TGCGCCAGCAGCCATAACTACAGGGGCCGAGAAAAACTGTTTTTT,CASSHNYRGREKLFF
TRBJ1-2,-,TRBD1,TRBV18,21,TGTGCCAGCTCACCACCTGAACGGTATTTCGGGACAGGGTCGGACATTTATGGCTACACCTTC,CASSPPERYFGTGSDIYGYTF
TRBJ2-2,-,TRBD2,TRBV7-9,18,TGTGCCAGCAAGTCCCCGGGGAGGGTCCACGTTAGGACCGGGGAGCTGTTTTTT,CASKSPGRVHVRTGELFF
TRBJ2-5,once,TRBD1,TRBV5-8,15,TGTGCCAGCAGCCCGGGACAGGGGACCGAAGAGACCCAGTACTTC,CASSPGQGTEETQYF
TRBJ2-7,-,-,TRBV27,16,TGTGCCAGCAGTCGGGGGTCCGAAGGAACCCCCTACGAGCAGTACTTC,CASSRGSEGTPYEQYF
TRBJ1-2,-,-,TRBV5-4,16,TGTGCCAGCAGCCCCCGTGGGCCCACAATTTTCGATGGCTACACCTTC,CASSPRGPTIFDGYTF
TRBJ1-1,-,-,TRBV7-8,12,TGTGCCAGCAGCTCCGGGACAATAAATGGTTTCTTT,CASSSGTINGFF
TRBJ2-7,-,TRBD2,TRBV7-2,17,TGTGCCAGCAGCTTAGCGTATGCCCCTAGCGGGGCCCACGAGCAGTACTTC,CASSLAYAPSGAHEQYF
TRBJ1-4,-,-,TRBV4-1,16,TGCGCCAGCAGCCAACCCCGACAGGCAGATCATGAAAAACTGTTTTTT,CASSQPRQADHEKLFF
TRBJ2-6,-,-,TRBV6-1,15,TGTGCCAGCAGAACAGTGACCTCTGGGGCCAACGTCCTGACTTTC,CASRTVTSGANVLTF
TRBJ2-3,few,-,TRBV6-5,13,TGTGCCAGCAGTTACTCGAGTCTAGGTGGACAGTATTTT,CASSYSSLGGQYF
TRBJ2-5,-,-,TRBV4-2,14,TGTGCCAGCAGCCAAGTTAGAAATCAAGAGACCCAGTACTTC,CASSQVRNQETQYF
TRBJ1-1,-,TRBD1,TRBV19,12,TGTGCCAGTAACGGACAGGGGGTCATTGCTTTCTTT,CASNGQGVIAFF
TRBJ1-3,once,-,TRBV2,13,TGTGCCAGCAGTGAAGCACGGGGAAACACCATATATTTT,CASSEARGNTIYF
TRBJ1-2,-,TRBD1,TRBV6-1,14,TGTGCCAGCAGATCAAACAGGGGCAGCTATGGCTACACCTTC,CASRSNRGSYGYTF
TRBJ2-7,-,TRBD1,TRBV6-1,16,TGTGCCAGCAGTGGGTGGGGACAGGGGAAATCTAACGAGCAGTACTTC,CASSGWGQGKSNEQYF
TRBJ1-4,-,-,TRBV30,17,TGTGCCTGGAGTGGAGAATCAGGGTACGAAACTAATGAAAAACTGTTTTTT,CAWSGESGYETNEKLFF
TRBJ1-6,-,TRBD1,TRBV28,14,TGTGCCAGCAGCCGGACAGGGTTTAATTCACCCCTCCACTTT,CASSRTGFNSPLHF
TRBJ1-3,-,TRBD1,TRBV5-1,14,TGCGCCAGCAGCGTGGACAGGGTCGGAAACACCATATATTTT,CASSVDRVGNTIYF
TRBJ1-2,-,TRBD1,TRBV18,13,TGTGCCAGCTCGCCGACAGGGAACTATGGCTACACCTTC,CASSPTGNYGYTF
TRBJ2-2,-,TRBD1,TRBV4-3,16,TGCGCCAGCAGCCAAGGAGGGGGCGCGAACACCGGGGAGCTGTTTTTT,CASSQGGGANTGELFF
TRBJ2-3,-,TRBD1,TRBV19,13,TGTGCCTGTAACAGGGGGAGCACAGATACGCAGTATTTT,CACNRGSTDTQYF
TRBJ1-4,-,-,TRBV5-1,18,TGCGCCAGCAGCGTTGGGGGGGGCCTCCACCTGCGTAATGAAAAACTGTTTTTT,CASSVGGGLHLRNEKLFF
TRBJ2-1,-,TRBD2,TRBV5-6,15,TGTGCCAGCACCGAAACCGGGACTAGCGTCAATGAGCAGTTCTTC,CASTETGTSVNEQFF
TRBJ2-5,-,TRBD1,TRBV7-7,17,TGTGCTAGCAGCTTAGGACAGGGATTCCCCTCAGTCGAGACCCAGTACTTC,CASSLGQGFPSVETQYF